This T cell receptor (beta chain) was sequenced for a study of CXCR3-negative and CXCR3-positive naive CD8 T cells (dated by TCRdb to about 2019). Broadly, across the study: In total, approximately 130 million TRB reads were obtained, corresponding to roughly 1.5 +/- 0.3 million reads per library. Data from roughly twelve donors, pooled across two independent experiments, went into the diversity and physicochemical repertoire analyses. The TRBV-TRBJ cluster analysis covered naive subsets from 5 or 6 donors and memory cells from 3 donors.

The sample was run on a NextSeq 550. The Human TCR Profiling Kit (MiLaboratory) was used to prepare UMI-labeled 5' RACE TRB cDNA libraries. The full amount of extracted RNA was used for cDNA synthesis, and the full amount of resulting cDNA was used for PCR amplification. The libraries were made side by side, with each library going through the same number of PCR cycles. The published analysis was carried out like this. About 50,000 +/- 9,200 unique UMI-labeled TRB cDNA molecules per library were extracted with MIGEC and MiXCR, with at least two reads per UMI required. An average of 40,000 +/- 10,000 functional in-frame TRB CDR3 nucleotide clonotypes without stop codons was found per library. Diversity metrics, including normalized Shannon-Wiener and Chao1, were computed in VDJtools after downsampling to 5000 UMI-labeled TRB molecules per sample. VDJtools was used to calculate clonotype-size-weighted physicochemical properties of the central five CDR3 residues, namely interaction energy, strength, volume and Kidera factor 4. TCRdb reanalyzed the reads, keeping one entry per CDR3 protein sequence and omitting DNA. The V and J calls, along with clone size, are taken from TCRdb and not from the paper's own processing. The sample table includes about 130,000 distinct CDR3 sequences. About 0.44% of the sample is in the top ten clones.

Study-wide findings and limitations: Surface CD5, linked to self-reactivity in mice, was comparable between naive subsets; TCR interaction strength was therefore also inferred from TRB CDR3 physicochemical properties. TRB CDR3s from CXCR3-positive naive cells showed higher hydrophobicity (lower Kidera factor 4), lower energy, and higher strength and volume indices than CXCR3-negative naive cells. Comparably high repertoire diversity was found in both naive subsets, whereas much lower repertoire diversity was found in memory CD8+ T cells. CXCR3 expression partially decreased after cryopreservation, so most assays used freshly isolated PBMCs. Similar TRBV-TRBJ usage was shown by naive CXCR3-negative and CXCR3-positive cells from the same donor, whereas distinct patterns were shown by memory cells.

In the case of this clonotype: Its specific antigen is unknown.

For every CD8+ T cell subset, under 350,000 cells were flow-sorted straight into RLT lysis buffer, and each subset was sorted in triplicate. Naive CD8+ T cells were defined stringently as CD45RO-CCR7+CD27+CD95- to exclude memory contaminants. Peripheral blood mononuclear cells were isolated from buffy coats using standard density gradient centrifugation. Naive CXCR3-negative and CXCR3-positive CD8+ T cells were flow-sorted on a FACSAria III. An RNeasy Mini Kit was used to extract total RNA from the sorted cells. CDR3 length: 16 amino acids, cysteine to phenylalanine. No DNA is given. From a lookup of the germline V gene, CDR1 and CDR2 are SQVTM and ANQGSEA.

The source is a human donor in good health. Some clones in this sample may be carry-over from other donors' samples. Sequencing was carried out using naive CXCR3- CD8+ T cells from blood. The cell subset or site label of this sample denotes: CD45RO-CCR7+CD27+CD95- naive CD8+ T cells lacking CXCR3 (TNR3-). The sequence links TRBV29-1 to TRBJ2-2; TCRdb names TRBD1, which stays unverified in the absence of DNA. CDR3 reads: CSVEGSRGSHTGELFF.